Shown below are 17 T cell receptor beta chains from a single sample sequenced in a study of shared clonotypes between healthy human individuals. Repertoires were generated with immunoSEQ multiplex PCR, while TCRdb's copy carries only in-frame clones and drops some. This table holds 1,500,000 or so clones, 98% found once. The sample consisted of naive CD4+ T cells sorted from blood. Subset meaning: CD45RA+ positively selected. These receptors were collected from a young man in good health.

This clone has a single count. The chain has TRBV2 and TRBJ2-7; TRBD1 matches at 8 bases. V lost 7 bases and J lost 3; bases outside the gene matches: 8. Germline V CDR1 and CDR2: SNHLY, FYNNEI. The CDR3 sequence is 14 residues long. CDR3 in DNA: TGTGCCAGCAAAGGACAGGGTGCCGACTACGAGCAGTACTTC. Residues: CASKGQGADYEQYF.

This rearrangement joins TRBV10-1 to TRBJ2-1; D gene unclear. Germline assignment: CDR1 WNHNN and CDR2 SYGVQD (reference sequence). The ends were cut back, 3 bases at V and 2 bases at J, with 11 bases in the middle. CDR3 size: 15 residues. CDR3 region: CASSDPGLAYNEQFF. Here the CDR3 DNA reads TGCGCCAGCAGTGACCCGGGCTTGGCCTACAATGAGCAGTTCTTC.

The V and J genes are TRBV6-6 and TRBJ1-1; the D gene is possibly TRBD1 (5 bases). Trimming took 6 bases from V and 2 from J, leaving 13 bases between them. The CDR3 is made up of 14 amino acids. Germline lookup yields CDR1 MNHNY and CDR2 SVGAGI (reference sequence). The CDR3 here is CASSFGQVNTEAFF. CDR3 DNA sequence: TGTGCCAGCAGCTTCGGACAAGTTAACACTGAAGCTTTCTTT.

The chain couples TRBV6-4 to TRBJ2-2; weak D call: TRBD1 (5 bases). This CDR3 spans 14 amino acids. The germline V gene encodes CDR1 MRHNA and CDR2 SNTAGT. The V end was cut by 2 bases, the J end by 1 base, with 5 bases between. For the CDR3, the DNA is TGTGCCAGCAGTGACAGGGGGAACACCGGGGAGCTGTTTTTT. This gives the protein CASSDRGNTGELFF.

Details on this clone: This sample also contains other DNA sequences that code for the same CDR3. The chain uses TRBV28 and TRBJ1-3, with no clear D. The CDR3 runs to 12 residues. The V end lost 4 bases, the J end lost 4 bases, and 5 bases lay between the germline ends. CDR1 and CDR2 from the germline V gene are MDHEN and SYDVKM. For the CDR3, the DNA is TGTGCCAGCAGTTCCGGAGGAAACACCATATATTTT. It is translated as CASSSGGNTIYF. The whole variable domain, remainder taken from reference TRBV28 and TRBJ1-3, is DVKVTQSSRYLVKRTGEKVFLECVQDMDHENMFWYRQDPGLGLRLIYFSYDVKMKEKGDIPEGYSVSREKKERFSLILESASTNQTSMYLCASSSGGNTIYFGEGSWLTVV.

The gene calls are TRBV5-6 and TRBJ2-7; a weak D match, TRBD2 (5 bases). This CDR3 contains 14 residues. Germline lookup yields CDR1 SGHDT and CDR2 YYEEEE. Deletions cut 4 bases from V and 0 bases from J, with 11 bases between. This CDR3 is CASSVREYSYEQYF. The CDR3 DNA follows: TGTGCCAGCAGCGTAAGGGAGTACTCCTACGAGCAGTACTTC.

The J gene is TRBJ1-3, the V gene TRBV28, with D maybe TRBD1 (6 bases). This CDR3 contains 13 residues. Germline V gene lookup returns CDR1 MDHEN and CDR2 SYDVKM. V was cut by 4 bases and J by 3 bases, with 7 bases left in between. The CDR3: CASSSRGGNTIYF. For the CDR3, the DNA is TGTGCCAGCAGTTCCAGGGGTGGAAACACCATATATTTT.

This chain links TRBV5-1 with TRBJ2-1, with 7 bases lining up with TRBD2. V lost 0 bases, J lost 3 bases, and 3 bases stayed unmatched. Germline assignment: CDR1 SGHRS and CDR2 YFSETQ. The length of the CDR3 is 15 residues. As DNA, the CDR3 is TGCGCCAGCAGCTTGGCGGGAGGCGACTACAATGAGCAGTTCTTC. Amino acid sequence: CASSLAGGDYNEQFF.

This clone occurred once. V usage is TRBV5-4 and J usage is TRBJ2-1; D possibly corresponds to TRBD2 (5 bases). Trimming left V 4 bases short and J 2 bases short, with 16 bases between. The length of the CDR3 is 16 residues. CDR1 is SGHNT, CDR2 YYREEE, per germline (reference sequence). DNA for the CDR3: TGTGCCAGCAGCACTCTAACTAGGAGCGCCTACAATGAGCAGTTCTTC. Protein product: CASSTLTRSAYNEQFF. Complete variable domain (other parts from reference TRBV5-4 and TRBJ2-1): ETGVTQSPTHLIKTRGQQVTLRCSSQSGHNTVSWYQQALGQGPQFIFQYYREEENGRGNFPPRFSGLQFPNYSSELNVNALELDDSALYLCASSTLTRSAYNEQFFGPGTRLTVL.

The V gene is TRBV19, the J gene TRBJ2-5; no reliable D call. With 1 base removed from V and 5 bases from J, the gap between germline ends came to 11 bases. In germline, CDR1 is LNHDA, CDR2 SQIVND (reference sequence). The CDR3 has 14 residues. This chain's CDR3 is CASSIATVVETQYF. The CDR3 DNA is TGTGCCAGTAGTATAGCGACGGTGGTGGAGACCCAGTACTTC. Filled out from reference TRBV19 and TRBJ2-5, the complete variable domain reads DGGITQSPKYLFRKEGQNVTLSCEQNLNHDAMYWYRQDPGQGLRLIYYSQIVNDFQKGDIAEGYSVSREKKESFPLTVTSAQKNPTAFYLCASSIATVVETQYFGPGTRLLVL.

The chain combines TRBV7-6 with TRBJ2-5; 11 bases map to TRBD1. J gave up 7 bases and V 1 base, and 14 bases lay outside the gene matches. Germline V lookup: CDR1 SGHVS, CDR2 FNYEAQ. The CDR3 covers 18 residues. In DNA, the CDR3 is TGTGCCAGCAGCTTAGTGGTCGCGGGGGACAGGGGGGCCGGGACCCAGTACTTC. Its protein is CASSLVVAGDRGAGTQYF.

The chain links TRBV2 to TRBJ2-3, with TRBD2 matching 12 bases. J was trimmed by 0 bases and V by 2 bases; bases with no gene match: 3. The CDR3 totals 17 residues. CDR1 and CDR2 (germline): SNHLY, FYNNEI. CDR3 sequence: CASSEWGLAGSTDTQYF. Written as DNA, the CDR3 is TGTGCCAGCAGTGAATGGGGACTAGCGGGCAGCACAGATACGCAGTATTTT.

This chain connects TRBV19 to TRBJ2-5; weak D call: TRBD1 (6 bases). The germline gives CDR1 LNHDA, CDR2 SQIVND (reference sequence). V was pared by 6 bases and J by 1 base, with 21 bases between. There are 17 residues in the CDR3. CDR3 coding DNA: TGTGCCAGTAGATCTCAGCTACGGACAGATAGCCAAGAGACCCAGTACTTC. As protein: CASRSQLRTDSQETQYF.

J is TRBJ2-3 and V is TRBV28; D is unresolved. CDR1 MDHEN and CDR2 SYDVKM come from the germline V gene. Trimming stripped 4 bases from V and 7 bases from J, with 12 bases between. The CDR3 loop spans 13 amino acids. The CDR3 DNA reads TGTGCCAGCAGTTCCTCCCCCCTTAATACGCAGTATTTT. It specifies CASSSSPLNTQYF.

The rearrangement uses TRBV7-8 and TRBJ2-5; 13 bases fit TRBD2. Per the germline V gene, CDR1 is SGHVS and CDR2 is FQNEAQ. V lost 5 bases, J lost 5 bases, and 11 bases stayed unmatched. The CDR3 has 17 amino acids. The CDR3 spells CASSPNLLAGGDETQYF. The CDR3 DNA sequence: TGTGCCAGCAGCCCAAATTTACTAGCGGGAGGGGATGAGACCCAGTACTTC.

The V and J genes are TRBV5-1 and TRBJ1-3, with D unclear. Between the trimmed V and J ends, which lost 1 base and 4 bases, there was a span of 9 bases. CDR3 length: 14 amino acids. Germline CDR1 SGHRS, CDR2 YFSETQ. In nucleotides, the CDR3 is TGCGCCAGCAGCTTGATACCAGACGGAAACACCATATATTTT. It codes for CASSLIPDGNTIYF.

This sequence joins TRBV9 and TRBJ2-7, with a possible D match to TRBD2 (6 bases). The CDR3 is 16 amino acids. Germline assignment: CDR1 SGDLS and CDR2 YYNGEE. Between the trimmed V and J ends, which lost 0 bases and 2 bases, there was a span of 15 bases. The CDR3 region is CASSVGASAIPYEQYF. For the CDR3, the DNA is TGTGCCAGCAGCGTAGGAGCTAGCGCAATCCCCTACGAGCAGTACTTC.